The entry below gives a single TCR beta chain sequence along with its context. The antigen is undetermined. The data stem from a study of cytomegalovirus exposure and HLA in healthy donors. At the level of the study: From about 179 million T cells, an earlier analysis saw 117 million unique TCR beta sequences.

60 Vbeta and 13 Jbeta primers were used in PCR. Produced via immunoSEQ multiplex PCR; TCRdb's table is partial and in-frame only. The table lists about 92,000 clones, over 70% of them singletons, with approximately 1.3% in the top ten. CDR3 length: 13 residues. From germline, CDR1 is SGDLS and CDR2 YYNGEE. Trimming removed 0 bases at V and 4 bases at J, with 6 bases between. Study findings and constraints: Sequencing had likely introduced a cluster of highly shared sequence variants as an artifact. In vitro assays verified that three CMV-associated chains recognized CMV antigens specifically.

V is TRBV9 and J is TRBJ2-3, with D uncertain. Sample: PBMCs. The receptor was isolated from a girl under 10 years old in good health and CMV-seropositive. In nucleotides, the CDR3 is TGTGCCAGCAGCGTAGACGACTCAGATACGCAGTATTTT. Translating it yields CASSVDDSDTQYF.